This TCR beta chain was sequenced during a study of Ad26.COV2.S vaccination and SARS-CoV-2 variants. Study outcomes and limitations: Greater spike-specific TCR breadth was seen in vaccine recipients than in placebo recipients. Once vaccination had occurred, spike-specific CD8+ and CD4+ T cell responses reportedly showed substantial breadth.

Noted treatment: 15 to 20 received Ad26.COV2.S at low or high dose, single or two shots; roughly five received placebo; per-sample allocation not given. Sampling was done on day 63 after the first vaccine or placebo injection. Assay: immunoSEQ multiplex PCR; the TCRdb copy retains only in-frame clones and omits some. This sample has some 420,000 clones, with 85% to 90% found just once. A remark on this clone: The antigen remains undetermined.

This clonotype originated in a person aged 18-65 years who received the Ad26.COV2.S COVID-19 vaccine or a placebo. Sequences were derived from peripheral blood, sampled in a trial of Ad26.COV2.S vaccine versus placebo.

CDR3 DNA: TGTGCCAGCAGCTTAGGCGACAGAACCTACGAGCAGTACTTC. It yields the protein CASSLGDRTYEQYF. This chain uses TRBV7-3 with TRBJ2-7; the D gene is possibly TRBD1 (5 bases). The germline gives CDR1 SGHTA, CDR2 FQGTGA. Trimming stripped 2 bases from V and 2 bases from J, with 10 bases between. The CDR3 length is 14 residues.